The sample holds a few counts of the clone carrying this T cell receptor (beta chain). Produced via immunoSEQ multiplex PCR; TCRdb's table is partial and in-frame only. The table shows 120,000 or so clones, with around 87% occurring only once. This sample is part of a study of control samples from healthy donors and cancer patients. This CDR3 is 14 amino acids long. CDR1 and CDR2 from the germline V gene are ENHRY and SYGVKD. Trimming removed 10 bases at V and 1 base at J, with 16 bases between. The sequencing input was blood. This rearrangement joins TRBV10-3 to TRBJ1-2, with D possibly being TRBD1 (5 bases). The receptor's source is a man in his sixties in good health. This CDR3 is CATGVESHNYGYTF. CDR3 nucleotides: TGTGCCACGGGGGTGGAATCACATAACTATGGCTACACCTTC.